The 22 T cell receptor beta chains presented below share a single source sample, sequenced in a study of cytomegalovirus exposure and HLA in healthy donors. TCRdb's table, derived via immunoSEQ multiplex PCR, lists solely in-frame clones and lacks some. The data hold roughly 60,000 clones, with 85% to 95% observed a single time. Sequenced: PBMCs. The receptor set was obtained from a woman younger than 35 in good health and CMV-seropositive.

The chain recombines TRBV28 with TRBJ2-1; maybe TRBD1 (6 bases). The CDR3 is 15 amino acids. Trimming left V 5 bases short and J 2 bases short, with 13 bases between. The V gene's germline CDR1 is MDHEN and CDR2 SYDVKM. CDR3 protein: CASSRDIPPYNEQFF. CDR3 nucleotides: TGTGCCAGCAGTCGGGACATACCCCCCTACAATGAGCAGTTCTTC.

This clone came up once. The chain has TRBV7-8 and TRBJ1-1; no firm D call. V lost 9 bases and J 1 base, leaving 12 bases between the germline ends. The germline CDR1 and CDR2 sequences are SGHVS and FQNEAQ. There are 13 residues in the CDR3. CDR3 sequence reads: CASEPRRNTEAFF. In DNA form, the CDR3 reads TGTGCCAGTGAACCTCGGAGGAACACTGAAGCTTTCTTT.

This clone was detected once. CDR3 amino acids: CASRDTDYGYTF. The CDR3 DNA reads as TGTGCCAGCAGGGACACCGACTATGGCTACACCTTC. The chain recombines TRBV6-6 with TRBJ1-2; D may be TRBD1 (5 bases). CDR1 and CDR2 (germline): MNHNY, SVGAGI (reference sequence). The CDR3 has 12 residues. The V gene lost 6 bases and the J gene lost 3 bases, with 8 bases spanning the gap.

V gene TRBV6-1 combines with J gene TRBJ2-7; 13 nucleotides agree with TRBD2. CDR1 is MNHNS and CDR2 is SASEGT in the germline V gene. J was trimmed by 12 bases and V by 6 bases; bases with no gene match: 5. CDR3 size: 12 residues. The CDR3 is CASRGLAGDWYF. The CDR3 coding sequence is TGTGCCAGCAGAGGACTAGCGGGAGACTGGTACTTC.

This chain joins TRBV5-8 and TRBJ1-3; a possible D gene is TRBD1 (6 bases). V was trimmed by 1 base and J by 4 bases, leaving 12 bases between them. Germline assignment: CDR1 SGHTS and CDR2 YDEGEE. The CDR3 is made up of 15 amino acids. The CDR3 DNA follows: TGTGCCAGCAGCTTGCCGGGGGGCAGGGGAAACACCATATATTTT. The encoded protein is CASSLPGGRGNTIYF.

Written as DNA, the CDR3 is TGTGCCAGCAGTTACAAGAGGGACAGGGGGGCCTACGAGCAGTACTTC. Its translation: CASSYKRDRGAYEQYF. V is TRBV6-5 and J is TRBJ2-7; TRBD1 aligns across 11 bases. From germline, CDR1 is MNHEY and CDR2 SVGAGI. The CDR3 spans 16 residues. V dropped 2 bases and J dropped 2; count of bases not matched to a gene: 5.

The chain uses TRBV9 and TRBJ2-2; TRBD1 matches at 9 bases. Losses at the gene ends were 3 bases for V and 5 bases for J; bases not matched to a gene: 2. Per the germline V gene, CDR1 is SGDLS and CDR2 is YYNGEE. The CDR3 is 14 amino acids. This chain's CDR3 is CASSGGQGTGELFF. The CDR3 DNA reads as TGTGCCAGCAGCGGTGGACAGGGGACCGGGGAGCTGTTTTTT.

The gene calls are TRBV4-1 and TRBJ2-1; possible D gene TRBD2, 5 bases. V was trimmed by 1 base and J by 0 bases, leaving 10 bases between them. This CDR3 region has 16 residues. Germline values: CDR1 MGHRA, CDR2 YSYEKL. CDR3 in amino acids: CASSQVGISSYNEQFF. CDR3 in DNA: TGCGCCAGCAGCCAAGTCGGGATAAGCTCCTACAATGAGCAGTTCTTC.

The chain employs TRBV28 and TRBJ2-1; 11 positions agree with TRBD2. V trimming: 10 bases; J trimming: 10 bases; junction bases outside the gene matches: 9. CDR1 and CDR2 (germline): MDHEN, SYDVKM. The CDR3 length is 13 residues. The CDR3, as DNA: TGTGCCACCGTACTAGCGGGAGAGGGAGAGCAGTTCTTC. Translation: CATVLAGEGEQFF.

This chain links TRBV19 with TRBJ2-2; D is uncertain. The CDR3 is 13 amino acids. Trimming shortened V by 7 bases and J by 5 bases, and 11 bases separated the two germline ends. Per the germline V gene, CDR1 is LNHDA and CDR2 is SQIVND (reference sequence). The CDR3 bases are TGTGCCAGTAATATTCCCGTAACCGGGGAGCTGTTTTTT. It is translated as CASNIPVTGELFF.

V usage is TRBV5-1 and J usage is TRBJ2-1; TRBD1 matches 9 bases. With V trimmed by 1 base and J by 7 bases, 6 bases remained unmatched. Germline values: CDR1 SGHRS, CDR2 YFSETQ. This CDR3 has 15 amino acids. The DNA of the CDR3 is TGCGCCAGCAGCTTGCGGGGACAGGGTCTGAATGAGCAGTTCTTC. Residues: CASSLRGQGLNEQFF.

The chain uses TRBV6-5 and TRBJ2-1, with 8 bases matching TRBD2. The CDR3 has 16 residues. From germline, CDR1 is MNHEY and CDR2 SVGAGI. Trimming removed 2 bases from V and 10 bases from J; junction bases left unmatched: 13. CDR3 nucleotide sequence: TGTGCCAGCAGTTACGCGGGGGGACTGTTAGTAGTAGAGCAGTTCTTC. Its protein is CASSYAGGLLVVEQFF.

The V and J genes are TRBV28 and TRBJ2-1; 8 bases agree with TRBD1. The germline gives CDR1 MDHEN, CDR2 SYDVKM. The CDR3 is made up of 14 amino acids. The J segment lost 7 bases and the V segment lost 2 bases, leaving 4 bases of the junction unmatched. The CDR3 DNA follows: TGTGCCAGCAGTTTACAGGGGGCGCGGAATGAGCAGTTCTTC. Encoded protein: CASSLQGARNEQFF.

CDR3 loop: CASSQRTDWGQPQHF. The DNA for the CDR3 is TGTGCCAGCAGCCAGAGGACAGACTGGGGTCAGCCCCAGCATTTT. The V and J genes are TRBV4-2 and TRBJ1-5; the D gene is possibly TRBD1 (6 bases). Looked up from germline, CDR1 is LGHNA and CDR2 is YNFKEQ. The CDR3 is made up of 15 amino acids. The germline V and J ends were trimmed by 3 bases and 6 bases, with 15 bases remaining between them.

The table lists this clone with a count of one. V and J are TRBV28 and TRBJ2-5; 13 bases fit TRBD2. V was pared by 4 bases and J by 5 bases, with 7 bases of the junction left unmatched. The CDR3 is made up of 16 amino acids. Germline CDR1 reads MDHEN; CDR2 reads SYDVKM. CDR3 region: CASSSPGLAGDETQYF. CDR3 sequence (DNA): TGTGCCAGCAGTTCCCCCGGACTAGCGGGGGACGAGACCCAGTACTTC.

The CDR3 loop reads CASSTTSGSYNEQFF. The CDR3 region has the DNA TGCGCCAGCAGTACGACTAGCGGGAGCTACAATGAGCAGTTCTTC. The chain uses TRBV5-1 and TRBJ2-1; 12 nucleotides align to TRBD2. Germline V CDR1 and CDR2: SGHRS, YFSETQ. After removal of 5 bases from V and 3 bases from J, the junction contained 3 bases not matched to a gene. The CDR3 consists of 15 residues.

This rearrangement joins TRBV28 to TRBJ2-7; TRBD2 matches 7 bases. V lost 1 base, J lost 6 bases, and 9 bases stayed unmatched. The CDR3 contains 15 residues. Germline V gene lookup returns CDR1 MDHEN and CDR2 SYDVKM. The CDR3 loop is CASSLFAGVRAEQYF. The CDR3 DNA is TGTGCCAGCAGTTTATTTGCGGGGGTCCGCGCCGAGCAGTACTTC.

The V call is TRBV6-6, the J call TRBJ1-4; D gene unclear. The germline V gene encodes CDR1 MNHNY and CDR2 SVGAGI (reference sequence). With 5 bases removed from V and 6 bases from J, the gap between germline ends came to 16 bases. The CDR3 covers 15 residues. DNA of the CDR3: TGTGCCAGCAGTGAGCCCTCAGCGGGAGATGAAAAACTGTTTTTT. It encodes CASSEPSAGDEKLFF.

The chain joins TRBV15 to TRBJ2-5; the D is unclear. This CDR3 comprises 16 residues. V gave up 1 base and J gave up 1 base, with 13 bases separating them. In germline, CDR1 is LNHNV, CDR2 YYDKDF (reference sequence). The CDR3 is CATSRGSAIPQETQYF. For the CDR3, the DNA is TGTGCCACCAGCAGAGGGTCCGCGATCCCCCAAGAGACCCAGTACTTC.

The rearrangement links TRBV30 to TRBJ1-3; the D is unclear. Trimming took 7 bases from V and 5 from J, leaving 12 bases between them. CDR1 GTSNPN and CDR2 SVGIG come from the germline V gene (reference sequence). This CDR3 contains 12 residues. The CDR3 sequence: CAYAELRNTIYF. The CDR3 DNA is TGTGCCTACGCTGAGCTCAGAAACACCATATATTTT.

The chain couples TRBV19 to TRBJ1-1, with 9 bases fitting TRBD1. Unmatched junction bases numbered 3, after V lost 9 bases and J lost 1 base. CDR1 is LNHDA, CDR2 SQIVND, per germline (reference sequence). The CDR3 runs to 13 residues. CDR3 loop: CASLDRGNTEAFF. In nucleotides, the CDR3 is TGTGCCAGCCTGGACAGGGGGAACACTGAAGCTTTCTTT.

The V and J genes are TRBV4-3 and TRBJ2-2; D is uncertain. Trimming took 0 bases from V and 4 from J, leaving 9 bases between them. In germline, CDR1 is LGHNA, CDR2 YSLEER. The CDR3 totals 15 residues. CDR3 loop: CASSQDQALTGELFF. CDR3 DNA sequence: TGCGCCAGCAGCCAAGATCAAGCCCTCACCGGGGAGCTGTTTTTT.